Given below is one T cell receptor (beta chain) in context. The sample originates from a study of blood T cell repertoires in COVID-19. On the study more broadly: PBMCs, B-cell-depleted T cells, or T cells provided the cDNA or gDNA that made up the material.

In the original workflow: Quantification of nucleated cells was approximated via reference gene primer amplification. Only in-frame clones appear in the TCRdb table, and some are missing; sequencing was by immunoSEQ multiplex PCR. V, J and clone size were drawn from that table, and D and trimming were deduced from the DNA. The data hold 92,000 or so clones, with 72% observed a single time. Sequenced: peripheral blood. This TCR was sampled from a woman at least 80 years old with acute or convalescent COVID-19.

The CDR3: CASSQETGFNYGYTF. The CDR3 nucleotides read TGTGCCAGCAGCCAAGAAACAGGGTTTAACTATGGCTACACCTTC. The rearrangement uses TRBV4-2 and TRBJ1-2; tentatively, D is TRBD1 (6 bases). The CDR3 has 15 amino acids. Trimming removed 0 bases at V and 1 base at J, with 9 bases between. Germline V CDR1 and CDR2: LGHNA, YNFKEQ.